Each of the 30 T cell receptor beta chains below was sequenced from the same sample in a study of beta chain features in type 1 diabetes. The study reverse transcribed the entire isolated RNA, so it sequenced expressed TCRB transcripts. Here immunoSEQ multiplex PCR was the method, and the copy in TCRdb shows in-frame clones only, minus some. The sample has about 450,000 clones; 11% are singletons. What was sequenced was naive CD4+ T cells from blood. The receptor source for this set is a woman aged 18-29 years in good health.

The chain has TRBV4-1 and TRBJ1-1; 8 nucleotides line up with TRBD1. Trimming at V came to 4 bases and at J to 2 bases, leaving 9 bases not matched to a gene. The CDR3 totals 16 residues. The germline CDR1 and CDR2 sequences are MGHRA and YSYEKL. The CDR3 DNA reads as TGCGCCAGCAGCCGAGCGCCGACAGGGGACAACACTGAAGCTTTCTTT. Amino acid sequence: CASSRAPTGDNTEAFF.

The chain couples TRBV5-4 to TRBJ1-2; D possibly corresponds to TRBD1 (6 bases). This CDR3 has 13 amino acids. The V end lost 1 base, the J end lost 7 bases, and 11 bases lay between the germline ends. Per the germline V gene, CDR1 is SGHNT and CDR2 is YYREEE (reference sequence). CDR3 protein: CASSLPQGGGYTF. The CDR3, as DNA: TGTGCCAGCAGCTTGCCACAGGGAGGTGGCTACACCTTC.

This clone showed up just a few times. The chain joins TRBV11-2 to TRBJ2-4, with D possibly being TRBD2 (6 bases). From germline, CDR1 is SGHAT and CDR2 FQNNGV. This CDR3 contains 14 residues. Between the trimmed V and J ends, which lost 5 bases and 15 bases, there was a span of 23 bases. CDR3 region: CASSPLTGTRRPYF. The CDR3 nucleotides are TGTGCCAGCAGCCCCCTGACGGGGACTCGGCGGCCGTACTTC.

The chain combines TRBV29-1 with TRBJ1-6, with 8 bases that match TRBD1. The V and J ends lost 7 bases and 7 bases, in that order; junction bases with no gene match: 6. The CDR3 contains 13 residues. Germline assignment: CDR1 SQVTM and CDR2 ANQGSEA. CDR3 residues: CSAGAGGNSPLHF. In nucleotides, the CDR3 is TGCAGCGCAGGGGCAGGGGGCAATTCACCCCTCCACTTT.

This clone has only a few counts. V is TRBV18 and J is TRBJ2-7; no definite D call. The V gene lost 5 bases and the J gene lost 4 bases, with 15 bases spanning the gap. The CDR3 length is 14 residues. CDR1 and CDR2 (germline): KGHSH, LQKENI. CDR3 loop: CASSATPTGYEQYF. CDR3 nucleotide sequence: TGTGCCAGCTCAGCCACCCCTACCGGGTACGAGCAGTACTTC.

This clone came up a few times. The V gene is TRBV14, the J gene TRBJ2-1, with D possibly being TRBD2 (5 bases). V lost 4 bases and J lost 3, with 7 bases in between. The CDR3 runs 13 residues. Germline V gene data show CDR1 as SGHDN and CDR2 as FVKESK. This chain's CDR3 is CASSRTLYNEQFF. The CDR3 DNA follows: TGTGCCAGCAGCCGGACTCTCTACAATGAGCAGTTCTTC.

This clone was counted only a few times. The genes are TRBV6-1 and TRBJ2-3; D gene ambiguous. CDR3 length equals 14 residues. From germline, CDR1 is MNHNS and CDR2 SASEGT. V was trimmed by 5 bases and J by 0 bases, leaving 9 bases between them. Here the CDR3 reads CASSYLGSTDTQYF. Written as DNA, the CDR3 is TGTGCCAGCAGTTATCTTGGCAGCACAGATACGCAGTATTTT.

This clone was seen a handful of times. The rearrangement uses TRBV7-2 and TRBJ1-4; D is undetermined. The CDR3 totals 14 residues. Germline CDR1 and CDR2: SGHTA and FQGNSA. Trimming cost V 5 bases and J 6 bases, with 13 bases left between them. DNA for the CDR3: TGTGCCAGCAGCCAATCACAGAACTATGAAAAACTGTTTTTT. Its translation: CASSQSQNYEKLFF.

This clone was observed a handful of times. The chain is built from TRBV28 and TRBJ2-7; 7 bases line up with TRBD1. The CDR3 covers 13 residues. Unmatched junction bases numbered 12, after V lost 8 bases and J lost 8 bases. Germline V gene sequence: CDR1 MDHEN, CDR2 SYDVKM. The CDR3 bases are TGTGCCAGCTACCCCACAGGGGTGAACAAGCAGTACTTC. Amino acids: CASYPTGVNKQYF.

This chain links TRBV4-1 with TRBJ2-5, with no clear D. Trimming cost V 0 bases and J 5 bases, with 13 bases left between them. This CDR3 has 15 residues. Germline V gives CDR1 MGHRA, CDR2 YSYEKL. CDR3 DNA sequence: TGCGCCAGCAGCCAAGACCCGGGTCGAGCGGAGACCCAGTACTTC. Protein: CASSQDPGRAETQYF.

The CDR3 DNA reads as TGTGCCAGCAGGGGATACACAGATACGCAGTATTTT. Its translation: CASRGYTDTQYF. The chain employs TRBV2 and TRBJ2-3; D remains ambiguous. V lost 6 bases, J lost 2 bases, and 6 bases lay in between. Germline V gene lookup returns CDR1 SNHLY and CDR2 FYNNEI. CDR3 length: 12 residues.

A few counts support this clone. The rearrangement joins TRBV6-5 to TRBJ1-6, with a tentative D call TRBD1 (6 bases). CDR3 length: 14 amino acids. In germline, CDR1 is MNHEY, CDR2 SVGAGI. V gave up 6 bases and J gave up 4 bases, with 10 bases separating them. The CDR3 here is CASSSRGYNSPLHF. In DNA form, the CDR3 reads TGTGCCAGCAGCTCCAGGGGATATAATTCACCCCTCCACTTT.

V usage is TRBV15 and J usage is TRBJ2-7, with 7 bases that match TRBD2. The trim removed 1 base at V and 6 bases at J, leaving 12 bases unmatched. The CDR3 consists of 16 residues. Germline CDR1 is LNHNV and CDR2 is YYDKDF (reference sequence). CDR3 nucleotides: TGTGCCACCAGCAGAGCCCGGGCGGGAGTTCAGGGCGAGCAGTACTTC. Amino acid sequence: CATSRARAGVQGEQYF.

The chain links TRBV21-1 to TRBJ1-5. TRBV21-1 is tagged as a pseudogene. The CDR3 has 12 residues. The CDR3 is CATSPGVQPQHF. Written as DNA, the CDR3 is TGTGCCACCTCTCCGGGCGTTCAGCCCCAGCATTTT.

This clone was counted a few times. The genes are TRBV11-2 and TRBJ2-7, with TRBD1 identical over 7 bases. After removal of 4 bases from V and 2 bases from J, the junction contained 2 bases not matched to a gene. CDR3 length equals 13 residues. Germline V CDR1 and CDR2: SGHAT, FQNNGV. The CDR3 reads CASSSGGTYEQYF. The CDR3 coding sequence is TGTGCCAGCAGCTCAGGGGGAACCTACGAGCAGTACTTC.

This clone was detected a few times. The chain employs TRBV6-1 and TRBJ1-1; 7 nucleotides align to TRBD1. There are 13 residues in the CDR3. Germline CDR1 and CDR2: MNHNS and SASEGT. The ends lost 5 bases at V and 8 bases at J; junction bases unmatched: 8. This CDR3 reads CASSSTGDLEAFF. CDR3 DNA: TGTGCCAGCAGTTCAACAGGGGATCTCGAAGCTTTCTTT.

This clone was detected only a few times. This chain links TRBV28 with TRBJ2-7; 8 bases map to TRBD1. The CDR3 covers 16 residues. J gave up 7 bases and V 2 bases, and 13 bases lay outside the gene matches. CDR1 is MDHEN, CDR2 SYDVKM, per germline. The CDR3: CASSLGGGGTGGEQYV. The CDR3 DNA reads TGTGCCAGCAGTTTAGGGGGCGGTGGGACAGGCGGTGAGCAGTACGTC.

The rearrangement links TRBV28 to TRBJ1-2; TRBD1 might be the D (6 bases). V lost 4 bases and J lost 2, with 23 bases in between. Germline CDR1 reads MDHEN; CDR2 reads SYDVKM. CDR3 length: 18 residues. CDR3 nucleotide sequence: TGTGCCAGCAGTTCCTATACCCCGACAGGTGGATCAAACTATGGCTACACCTTC. It encodes CASSSYTPTGGSNYGYTF.

In its sample, this clone was seen a few times. This chain joins TRBV18 and TRBJ2-7, with 12 positions matching TRBD2. V lost 3 bases to trimming and J lost 0 bases; unmatched junction nucleotides: 3. Germline loops: CDR1 KGHSH, CDR2 LQKENI. The CDR3 has 16 residues. DNA of the CDR3: TGTGCCAGCTCACCGGAGGGACTAGCGGGCTCCTACGAGCAGTACTTC. This codes for CASSPEGLAGSYEQYF.

In its sample, this clone was seen once. The chain is built from TRBV5-6 and TRBJ1-6, with no clear D. Germline V lookup: CDR1 SGHDT, CDR2 YYEEEE. CDR3 length: 13 residues. Trimming cost V 2 bases and J 10 bases, with 10 bases left between them. The DNA for the CDR3 is TGTGCCAGCAGCTTTAGTGGAAGGTCACCCCTCCACTTT. Protein: CASSFSGRSPLHF.

This clone was observed a few times. The chain has TRBV7-2 and TRBJ1-6; D remains ambiguous. The CDR3 is 15 residues long. Trimming shortened V by 1 base and J by 3 bases, and 7 bases separated the two germline ends. Germline V gives CDR1 SGHTA, CDR2 FQGNSA. The CDR3 region has the DNA TGTGCCAGCAGCTTAGGTCAGCTCTATAATTCACCCCTCCACTTT. Translating gives CASSLGQLYNSPLHF. The whole variable domain, filled in from reference TRBV7-2 and TRBJ1-6, reads GAGVSQSPSNKVTEKGKDVELRCDPISGHTALYWYRQSLGQGLEFLIYFQGNSAPDKSGLPSDRFSAERTGGSVSTLTIQRTQQEDSAVYLCASSLGQLYNSPLHFGNGTRLTVT.

The rearrangement links TRBV7-2 to TRBJ2-1; 9 positions match TRBD1. Germline trimming cut 5 bases from V and 8 bases from J; bases unmatched to any gene: 4. CDR3 length equals 13 residues. Germline V gene sequence: CDR1 SGHTA, CDR2 FQGNSA. CDR3 bases: TGTGCCAGCAGCCCCGACAGGGGGGATGAGCAGTTCTTC. This translates into CASSPDRGDEQFF.

The chain has TRBV29-1 and TRBJ2-7; 7 nucleotides line up with TRBD1. CDR3 length equals 13 residues. V lost 6 bases, J lost 4 bases, and 9 bases stayed unmatched. Germline V gives CDR1 SQVTM, CDR2 ANQGSEA. The CDR3 loop is CSVRGQVRYEQYF. For the CDR3, the DNA is TGCAGCGTAAGGGGGCAGGTTCGGTACGAGCAGTACTTC.

The chain combines TRBV10-3 with TRBJ2-1, with 11 bases lining up with TRBD2. There are 18 residues in the CDR3. V shed 2 bases, J shed 2 bases, and the junction held 8 bases outside the gene matches. Germline values: CDR1 ENHRY, CDR2 SYGVKD. The CDR3 DNA reads TGTGCCATCAGTGAGACATTAACTAGCGGGAGAACCTACAATGAGCAGTTCTTC. This sequence encodes CAISETLTSGRTYNEQFF.

This clone was recorded once. This chain uses TRBV6-7 with TRBJ2-7; D not resolved. TRBV6-7 is sorted into the ORF group, with uncertain function. V gave up 1 base and J gave up 3 bases, with 7 bases separating them. The CDR3 has 13 amino acids. CDR3 DNA: TGTGCCAGCAGTTACTGTCAGATCTACGAGCAGTACGTC. It is translated as CASSYCQIYEQYV.

The chain links TRBV19 to TRBJ1-5, with D maybe TRBD1 (6 bases). The germline V gene has CDR1 LNHDA and CDR2 SQIVND (reference sequence). The CDR3 is 13 residues long. The CDR3 sequence is CASTGGSNQPQHF. CDR3 nucleotides: TGTGCGTCGACAGGAGGAAGCAATCAGCCCCAGCATTTT.

J is TRBJ2-1 and V is TRBV2, with 7 bases matching TRBD2. V gave up 6 bases and J gave up 2 bases; unmatched junction bases: 4. The CDR3 runs 14 residues. CDR1 and CDR2 from the germline V gene are SNHLY and FYNNEI. The CDR3 coding sequence is TGTGCCAGCAGCCTCCTAGCGGCCTACAATGAGCAGTTCTTC. Translation gives CASSLLAAYNEQFF.

This clone was seen more than once but under ten times. V gene TRBV9 combines with J gene TRBJ2-7, with D possibly matching TRBD1 (6 bases). Germline CDR1 is SGDLS and CDR2 is YYNGEE. This CDR3 has 15 residues. V lost 3 bases and J 6 bases, leaving 19 bases between the germline ends. The CDR3 DNA sequence: TGTGCCAGCAGCGAACAGGGCCAGGTGCAGCGCGAGCAGTACGTC. It yields the protein CASSEQGQVQREQYV.

This clone has more than one count but fewer than ten. The chain joins TRBV5-1 to TRBJ2-1, with 8 bases lining up with TRBD1. V lost 7 bases and J lost 0; bases outside the gene matches: 3. The germline V gene has CDR1 SGHRS and CDR2 YFSETQ. The CDR3 consists of 14 residues. CDR3: CASGQGGSYNEQFF. In DNA form, the CDR3 reads TGCGCCAGCGGACAGGGAGGCTCCTACAATGAGCAGTTCTTC.

This clone appeared a few times. This chain links TRBV18 with TRBJ2-7; weak D call: TRBD2 (5 bases). V gave up 2 bases and J gave up 2 bases, with 7 bases separating them. The CDR3 contains 13 residues. CDR1 is KGHSH and CDR2 is LQKENI in the germline V gene. DNA for the CDR3: TGTGCCAGCTCACCAGGACTCCCCTACGAGCAGTACGTC. Translation gives CASSPGLPYEQYV.